The clone carrying this TCR beta chain was seen ten or more times. Antigen specificity is unknown. The data derive from a study of T cells after yellow fever vaccination. A process of 5'RACE template switching, which added a universal primer site and UMIs, was used to make TCR cDNA. TCRdb fed the 5' RACE reads into MiXCR, producing one record per CDR3 protein. The top ten hold about 22% of the sample, which has around 300,000 distinct CDR3 sequences, roughly 4.3% seen once. Study-wide findings and caveats: Some clonotypes, a small share, were shared between CD4 and CD8 compartments. On re-exposure, the response was weaker but peaked faster, at day 5 versus 15. Abundant clonotypes from the bulk population could contaminate FACS-sorted repertoires.

CDR3 length: 16 residues. Losses at the gene ends were 1 base for V and 4 bases for J; bases not matched to a gene: 9. Germline V CDR1 and CDR2: SGHTA, FQGNSA. V usage is TRBV7-2 and J usage is TRBJ1-1; 7 bases match TRBD1. The material sequenced was PBMCs, taken 5 days after the yellow fever booster vaccination. The receptor was isolated from a man younger than 35 who received the YFV17D yellow fever vaccine. The CDR3 reads CASSLGQGGGGTEAFF. The CDR3 nucleotides read TGTGCCAGCAGCTTAGGACAGGGTGGGGGCGGCACTGAAGCTTTCTTT.